The 19 T cell receptor beta chains given below trace back to one sample, sequenced in a study of blood T cell repertoires in COVID-19. Libraries were prepared by immunoSEQ multiplex PCR; TCRdb keeps only in-frame clonotypes and omits some of them. The sample includes about 200,000 clones, 65% to 90% seen only once; the top ten take approximately 4.7%. The specimen sequenced was PBMCs or T cells enriched from blood (not recorded which). The receptors here all came from a woman aged 55-70 years with acute COVID-19.

This chain uses TRBV7-9 with TRBJ2-5, with 8 bases fitting TRBD2. The CDR3 length is 17 residues. The germline CDR1 and CDR2 sequences are SEHNR and FQNEAQ (reference sequence). The J segment lost 4 bases and the V segment lost 1 base, leaving 11 bases of the junction unmatched. The CDR3 coding sequence is TGTGCCAGCAGCTTAGTCGGGCGGGGGGCACGTCGAGAGACCCAGTACTTC. Residues: CASSLVGRGARRETQYF.

The chain couples TRBV5-1 to TRBJ2-1; D gene unclear. V dropped 4 bases and J dropped 6 bases, with 8 bases sitting between them. This CDR3 is 12 amino acids long. CDR1 and CDR2 from the germline V gene are SGHRS and YFSETQ. This CDR3 is CASSLTGNEQFF. The CDR3 DNA reads as TGCGCCAGCAGCCTGACTGGCAATGAGCAGTTCTTC.

The V call is TRBV4-3, the J call TRBJ2-1; 7 bases match TRBD1. J was trimmed by 15 bases and V by 1 base; bases with no gene match: 18. Per the germline V gene, CDR1 is LGHNA and CDR2 is YSLEER. This CDR3 is 16 amino acids long. CDR3 in amino acids: CASSQGWVQIQGQPFF. CDR3 sequence (DNA): TGCGCCAGCAGCCAAGGTTGGGTTCAGATACAGGGACAGCCGTTCTTC.

The rearrangement uses TRBV7-9 and TRBJ1-1; maybe TRBD1 (6 bases). V was shortened by 4 bases and J by 4 bases, with 19 bases between the two germline ends. The CDR3 totals 16 residues. Per germline, CDR1 SEHNR and CDR2 FQNEAQ (reference sequence). The DNA of the CDR3 is TGTGCCAGCAGCTCGACCAAGTGGCAGGGGAGCACTGAAGCTTTCTTT. Translation gives CASSSTKWQGSTEAFF.

The gene calls are TRBV9 and TRBJ2-4, with unresolved D. The length of the CDR3 is 21 residues. Trimming removed 0 bases from V and 0 bases from J, with 25 bases in between. Germline V CDR1 and CDR2: SGDLS, YYNGEE. The CDR3 DNA is TGTGCCAGCAGCGTAGGCCCCAGTAACTCTTTAACTACGATAGCCAAAAACATTCAGTACTTC. It encodes CASSVGPSNSLTTIAKNIQYF.

This clone was detected only once. The chain has TRBV7-2 and TRBJ1-6, with TRBD1 matching 10 bases. V shed 4 bases, J shed 9 bases, and the junction held 6 bases outside the gene matches. This CDR3 is 15 amino acids long. Germline V gene lookup returns CDR1 SGHTA and CDR2 FQGNSA. The CDR3, as DNA: TGTGCCAGCAGCTCGGGACAGGGGCAGGGTTCACCCCTCCACTTT. Amino acids: CASSSGQGQGSPLHF.

Only a few counts were recorded for this clone. The genes are TRBV19 and TRBJ2-2; 7 nucleotides agree with TRBD1. V gave up 7 bases and J gave up 6 bases; unmatched junction bases: 8. The CDR3 runs 14 residues. Germline CDR1 is LNHDA and CDR2 is SQIVND (reference sequence). The CDR3 reads CASNRGPYAGELFF. The CDR3 nucleotides are TGTGCCAGTAATAGGGGGCCTTATGCCGGGGAGCTGTTTTTT.

The chain combines TRBV23-1 with TRBJ1-1; D is unclear. TRBV23-1 is an ORF, with its function uncertain. V was cut by 10 bases and J by 2 bases, with 14 bases left in between. The CDR3 runs to 13 residues. The CDR3 here is CATVAGSNTEAFF. CDR3 coding DNA: TGCGCCACCGTGGCAGGTTCAAACACTGAAGCTTTCTTT.

The rearrangement joins TRBV6-1 to TRBJ2-5; TRBD1 matches at 8 bases. The CDR3 spans 15 residues. Germline trimming cut 2 bases from V and 5 bases from J; bases unmatched to any gene: 7. The germline CDR1 and CDR2 sequences are MNHNS and SASEGT. In nucleotides, the CDR3 is TGTGCCAGCAGTGAATATGGCAGGGGGCAGGAGACCCAGTACTTC. Translating it yields CASSEYGRGQETQYF.

The genes are TRBV9 and TRBJ1-1; the D gene is possibly TRBD1 (6 bases). Trimming left V 0 bases short and J 6 bases short, with 12 bases between. In germline, CDR1 is SGDLS, CDR2 YYNGEE. The CDR3 covers 14 residues. The CDR3 loop is CASSVGAEGAEAFF. The CDR3, as DNA: TGTGCCAGCAGCGTAGGGGCAGAGGGGGCTGAAGCTTTCTTT.

By its share, this clone is medium-sized (0.01 to 0.1%). J is TRBJ2-7 and V is TRBV7-9, with D maybe TRBD1 (5 bases). With 1 base removed from V and 3 bases from J, the gap between germline ends came to 13 bases. The CDR3 sequence is 15 residues long. Per the germline V gene, CDR1 is SEHNR and CDR2 is FQNEAQ (reference sequence). The CDR3 bases are TGTGCCAGCAGCTTAGAATCAACAGGCCTCTACGAGCAGTACTTC. Protein sequence: CASSLESTGLYEQYF.

V gene TRBV6-5 combines with J gene TRBJ1-4, with D unresolved. Between the trimmed V and J ends, which lost 2 bases and 1 base, there was a span of 11 bases. The germline V gene has CDR1 MNHEY and CDR2 SVGAGI. CDR3 size: 16 residues. The CDR3 DNA sequence: TGTGCCAGCAGTTACCGTGCGGTGGTAACTAATGAAAAACTGTTTTTT. Translation gives CASSYRAVVTNEKLFF.

V and J are TRBV9 and TRBJ1-2, with no clear D. Germline lookup yields CDR1 SGDLS and CDR2 YYNGEE. The V gene lost 0 bases and the J gene lost 7 bases, with 13 bases spanning the gap. The CDR3 covers 14 residues. The CDR3 nucleotides are TGTGCCAGCAGCGTAGGCCCGGAGATTAGTGGCTACACCTTC. Translation gives CASSVGPEISGYTF.

The V gene is TRBV20-1, the J gene TRBJ2-7; TRBD2 aligns across 10 bases. Germline trimming cut 3 bases from V and 6 bases from J; bases unmatched to any gene: 8. This CDR3 is built from 14 residues. The germline CDR1 and CDR2 sequences are DFQATT and SNEGSKA (reference sequence). The DNA of the CDR3 is TGCAGTGCTAGTCCTAGCGGGAGTTTTTTCGAGCAGTACTTC. It encodes CSASPSGSFFEQYF.

CDR3 bases: TGTGCCAGCAGTGAAATGGGCGGGAGGGCCGAGACCCAGTACTTC. Protein sequence: CASSEMGGRAETQYF. The chain employs TRBV6-1 and TRBJ2-5, with TRBD2 matching over 9 bases. Trimming cost V 2 bases and J 5 bases; bases outside gene matches: 6. The CDR3 runs to 15 residues. Germline values: CDR1 MNHNS, CDR2 SASEGT.

This chain joins TRBV19 and TRBJ1-1, with 7 bases matching TRBD1. Germline CDR1 and CDR2: LNHDA and SQIVND (reference sequence). V trimming: 8 bases; J trimming: 2 bases; junction bases outside the gene matches: 5. This CDR3 region has 13 residues. In DNA, the CDR3 is TGTGCCAGTGTAGGACAGGTTAACACTGAAGCTTTCTTT. It translates to CASVGQVNTEAFF.

V is TRBV28 and J is TRBJ1-2; the D is unclear. V was clipped by 7 bases and J by 1 base, with 10 bases between them. The CDR3 is made up of 13 amino acids. The germline gives CDR1 MDHEN, CDR2 SYDVKM. The CDR3 DNA follows: TGTGCCAGCACACAGAATCTTAACTATGGCTACACCTTC. Its protein product is CASTQNLNYGYTF.

This chain links TRBV19 with TRBJ1-5, with TRBD1 as a possible D gene (5 bases). Trimming removed 5 bases at V and 7 bases at J, with 15 bases between. Germline V gene data show CDR1 as LNHDA and CDR2 as SQIVND (reference sequence). The CDR3 runs 14 residues. The CDR3 is CASSAWQGDQPQHF. In nucleotides, the CDR3 is TGTGCCAGTAGTGCCTGGCAGGGTGACCAGCCCCAGCATTTT.

This clone was detected only a few times. The chain combines TRBV19 with TRBJ1-5; weak D call: TRBD1 (6 bases). Trimming shortened V by 9 bases and J by 0 bases, and 18 bases separated the two germline ends. The CDR3 sequence is 16 residues long. Germline lookup yields CDR1 LNHDA and CDR2 SQIVND (reference sequence). CDR3 residues: CASREGGDYSNQPQHF. For the CDR3, the DNA is TGTGCCAGCAGGGAAGGGGGTGATTATAGCAATCAGCCCCAGCATTTT.